This T cell receptor (beta chain) was identified during a study of shared clonotypes between healthy human individuals. This table comes from immunoSEQ multiplex PCR, and its TCRdb copy is limited to in-frame clones, with some not included. Among 1,400,000 or so clones, approximately 98.5% were seen once, and the ten largest hold around 0.33%. Whole-study results and caveats: Clonotypes which were not shared had lower generation probabilities than clonotypes that all four donors shared.

A word on this clone: Its target is unknown.

The specimen sequenced was naive CD4+ T cells sorted from blood. This sample's subset: CD45RA+ positively selected. The sequence came from a man younger than 45 in good health.

DNA for the CDR3: TGTGCCATCAGTGGGACTAGCGGGAGGACTCTAGGCGGGGAGCTGTTTTTT. Translated, it gives CAISGTSGRTLGGELFF. The V gene is TRBV10-3, the J gene TRBJ2-2; 14 positions agree with TRBD2. This CDR3 spans 17 amino acids. Germline trimming cut 4 bases from V and 7 bases from J; bases unmatched to any gene: 8. CDR1 is ENHRY and CDR2 is SYGVKD in the germline V gene.